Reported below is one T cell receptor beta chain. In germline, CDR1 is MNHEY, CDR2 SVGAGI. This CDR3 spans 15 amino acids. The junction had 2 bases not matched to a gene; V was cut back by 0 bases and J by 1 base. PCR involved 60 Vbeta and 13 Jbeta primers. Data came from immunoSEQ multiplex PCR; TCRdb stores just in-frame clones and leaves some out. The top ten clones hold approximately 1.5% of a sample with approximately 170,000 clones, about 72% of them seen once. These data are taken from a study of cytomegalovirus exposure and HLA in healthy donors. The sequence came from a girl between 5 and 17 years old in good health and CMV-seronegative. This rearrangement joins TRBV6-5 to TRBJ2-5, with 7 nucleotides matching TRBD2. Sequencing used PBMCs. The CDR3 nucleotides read TGTGCCAGCAGTTACTCGTGGGGGGGCCAAGAGACCCAGTACTTC. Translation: CASSYSWGGQETQYF.